This T cell receptor beta chain emerged from a study of T-cell reconstitution after alpha-beta-depleted transplantation in children. This clonotype came up many times. This sample's TCRbeta library carried unique molecular identifier barcodes. TCRdb called the PCR reads again in MiXCR, with one record for every CDR3 protein. The sample lists 200,000 to 300,000 distinct CDR3 sequences, roughly 25% occurring once. The CDR3 extends over 19 amino acids. Germline V gene sequence: CDR1 LGHNA, CDR2 YNFKEQ. V was clipped by 0 bases and J by 0 bases, with 18 bases between them. The sequences come from PBMCs, collected before TCRalphabeta/CD19-depleted stem cell transplant. The J gene is TRBJ2-1, the V gene TRBV4-2; D is unresolved. This clonotype originated in a girl aged 2 to 9 with Fanconi anemia, due to receive a stem cell transplant. The CDR3 bases are TGTGCCAGCAGCCAAGACCCCCAAGTCGGACCCCACTCCTACAATGAGCAGTTCTTC. Protein sequence: CASSQDPQVGPHSYNEQFF.